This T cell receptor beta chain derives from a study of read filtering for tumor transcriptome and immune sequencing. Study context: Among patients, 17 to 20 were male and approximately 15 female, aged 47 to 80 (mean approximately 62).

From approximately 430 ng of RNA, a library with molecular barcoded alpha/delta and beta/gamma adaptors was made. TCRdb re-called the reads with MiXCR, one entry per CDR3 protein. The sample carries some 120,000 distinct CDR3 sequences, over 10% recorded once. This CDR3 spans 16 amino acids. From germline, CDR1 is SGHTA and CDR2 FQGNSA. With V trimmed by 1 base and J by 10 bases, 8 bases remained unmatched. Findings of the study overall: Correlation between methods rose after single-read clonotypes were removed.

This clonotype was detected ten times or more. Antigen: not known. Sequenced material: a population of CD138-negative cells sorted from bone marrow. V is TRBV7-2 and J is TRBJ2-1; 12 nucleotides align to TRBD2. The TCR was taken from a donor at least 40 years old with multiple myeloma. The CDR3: CASSLGETSGSLEQFF. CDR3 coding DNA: TGTGCCAGCAGCTTAGGGGAGACTAGCGGGAGTTTAGAGCAGTTCTTC.